The sequence of this TCR beta chain was determined in a study of PD-L1 blockade in urothelial cancer. CDR3 length equals 15 residues. Germline V gene data show CDR1 as MDHEN and CDR2 as SYDVKM. V was pared by 6 bases and J by 4 bases, with 17 bases between. Measured with immunoSEQ multiplex PCR; TCRdb has only the in-frame clones, and not every one. The data show approximately 32,000 clones, with over 75% seen just once and approximately 3.5% held by the top ten. The V gene is TRBV28, the J gene TRBJ2-3; D perhaps matches TRBD2 (6 bases). Material: PBMCs, obtained around atezolizumab (anti-PD-L1) treatment. This TCR derives from an older man with urothelial cancer. CDR3: CASSVMGGSADTQYF. The CDR3 coding sequence is TGTGCCAGCAGCGTTATGGGGGGAAGTGCAGATACGCAGTATTTT.